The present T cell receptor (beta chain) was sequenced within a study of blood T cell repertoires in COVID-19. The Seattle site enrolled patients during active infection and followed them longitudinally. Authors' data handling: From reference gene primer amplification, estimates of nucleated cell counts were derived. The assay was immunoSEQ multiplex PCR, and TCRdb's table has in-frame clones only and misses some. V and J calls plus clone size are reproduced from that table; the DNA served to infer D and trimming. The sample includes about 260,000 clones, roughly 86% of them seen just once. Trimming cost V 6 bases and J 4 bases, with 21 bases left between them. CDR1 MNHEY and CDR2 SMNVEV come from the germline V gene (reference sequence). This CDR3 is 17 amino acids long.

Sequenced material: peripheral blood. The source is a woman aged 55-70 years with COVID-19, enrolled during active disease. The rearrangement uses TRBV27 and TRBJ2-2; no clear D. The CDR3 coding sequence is TGTGCCAGCAGCCACCCGAACTACCGGAGCCGCACCGGGGAGCTGTTTTTT. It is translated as CASSHPNYRSRTGELFF.